This TCR beta chain originates from a study of cytomegalovirus exposure and HLA in healthy donors. Study-level background: From 150 million to 200 million T cells, an earlier analysis saw approximately 110 million unique TCR beta sequences. Broader study findings: Among TCR beta chains, those listed as cytomegalovirus-associated numbered over 150. A later analysis linked a missense variant in DCLRE1C to the trimming of TCR beta V and J genes.

Between the trimmed V and J ends, which lost 0 bases and 9 bases, there was a span of 11 bases. CDR1 and CDR2 (germline): SGHTA, FQGTGA. The CDR3 is 13 amino acids. PCR primers comprised 60 Vbeta and 13 Jbeta primers. Clones were sequenced by immunoSEQ multiplex PCR, and TCRdb holds only the in-frame ones, with some missing. The sample yields 55,000 to 65,000 clones, about four fifths seen once. Details on this clone: Its antigen is undetermined.

This rearrangement joins TRBV7-3 to TRBJ1-2; D is ambiguous. The TCR comes from a man aged 30 to 39 in good health and CMV-seropositive. Material: PBMCs. CDR3 region: CASSLTVEGSYTF. CDR3 nucleotide sequence: TGTGCCAGCAGCTTAACTGTTGAGGGTAGCTACACCTTC. Full variable domain (remainder filled in from reference TRBV7-3 and TRBJ1-2): GAGVSQTPSNKVTEKGKYVELRCDPISGHTALYWYRQSLGQGPEFLIYFQGTGAADDSGLPNDRFFAVRPEGSVSTLKIQRTERGDSAVYLCASSLTVEGSYTFGSGTRLTVV.